The sequence of this T cell receptor (beta chain) was determined in a study of cytomegalovirus exposure and HLA in healthy donors. Turning to the study itself: Among about 179 million T cells, an earlier analysis found roughly 100 million unique TCR beta sequences.

Study findings and constraints: Several top significant clusters appeared, in a later analysis, to be linked to common viral pathogens.

The CDR3 runs 15 residues. Germline V gene sequence: CDR1 MNHNS, CDR2 SASEGT. The trim removed 5 bases at V and 8 bases at J, leaving 7 bases unmatched. Researchers ran the PCR with 60 Vbeta and 13 Jbeta primers. Generated by immunoSEQ multiplex PCR, the TCRdb table keeps only in-frame clones and is missing some. The table lists approximately 150,000 clones, 75% to 80% of them singletons. Points on this clone: The antigen is unknown.

Samples came from healthy bone marrow donors. J is TRBJ1-6 and V is TRBV6-1; TRBD1 aligns across 9 bases. Material for sequencing was PBMCs. The receptor was derived from a woman in her sixties or seventies in good health and CMV-seronegative. CDR3 protein: CASSPGTGTYSPLHF. The CDR3 region has the DNA TGTGCCAGCAGTCCCGGGACAGGGACTTATTCACCCCTCCACTTT.